Following are 13 T cell receptor beta chains from one sample sequenced in a study of T cell repertoires in cytomegalovirus infection. No antigen is known for these receptors. TCRdb re-analysed the reads in MiXCR, keeping a single row per CDR3 protein. Of 700,000 to 950,000 distinct CDR3 sequences listed, about 33% are singletons. The material sequenced was cultured CD8+ T cells from PBMCs, taken from culture after CMV antigen stimulation. The receptor set was obtained from a human donor in good health (CMV status not recorded). Some clones in this sample may be carry-over from other donors' samples.

This clonotype was seen more than once but under ten times. The chain is built from TRBV29-1 and TRBJ1-1; D is ambiguous. The V gene's germline CDR1 is SQVTM and CDR2 ANQGSEA. The CDR3 is made up of 12 amino acids. The V and J ends lost 4 bases and 4 bases respectively, with 10 bases between them. CDR3 nucleotides: TGCAGCGTTGTCTGGCAAGGCACTGAAGCTTTCTTT. Its translation is CSVVWQGTEAFF.

On this clonotype: This may be a read error, as it is one base from a much larger clone. Given the absence of the conserved phenylalanine or tryptophan at the CDR3 end, a read error is likely. The chain carries TRBV7-2 and TRBJ2-3; D gene uncertain. V was clipped by 5 bases and J by 2 bases, with 14 bases between them. The CDR3 sequence is 15 residues long. CDR1 SGHTA and CDR2 FQGNSA come from the germline V gene. CDR3 sequence reads: CASSRLPSVTDTQYS. Written as DNA, the CDR3 is TGTGCCAGCAGCCGACTCCCTTCCGTCACAGATACGCAGTATTCT.

This clonotype has only a few counts. The rearrangement links TRBV7-3 to TRBJ2-2; the match to TRBD2 covers 9 bases. The junction had 3 bases not matched to a gene; V was cut back by 6 bases and J by 4 bases. The CDR3 length is 14 residues. Germline assignment: CDR1 SGHTA and CDR2 FQGTGA. The CDR3 bases are TGTGCCAGCAGTAGCGGGGGAGGCACCGGGGAGCTGTTTTTT. It codes for CASSSGGGTGELFF.

This chain uses TRBV5-6 with TRBJ2-7; TRBD1 aligns across 8 bases. This CDR3 is 13 amino acids long. With V trimmed by 2 bases and J by 6 bases, 4 bases remained unmatched. The germline V gene has CDR1 SGHDT and CDR2 YYEEEE. The CDR3 DNA reads TGTGCCAGCAGCTTCAAGACAGGGGTCGAGCAGTACGTC. This codes for CASSFKTGVEQYV.

This clonotype was seen only a few times. CDR3 nucleotides: TGTGCCAGCAGCTCGTCGGGACAGATTCAAGAGACCCAGTACTTC. Translating it yields CASSSSGQIQETQYF. The J gene is TRBJ2-5, the V gene TRBV7-9; 7 nucleotides align to TRBD1. CDR1 and CDR2 (germline): SEHNR, FQNEAQ (reference sequence). V was clipped by 4 bases and J by 2 bases; unmatched bases: 7. The CDR3 consists of 15 residues.

This sequence joins TRBV4-1 and TRBJ2-7, with a tentative D call TRBD1 (5 bases). Germline CDR1 reads MGHRA; CDR2 reads YSYEKL. The CDR3 runs 15 residues. The germline V and J ends were trimmed by 4 bases and 0 bases, with 13 bases remaining between them. The CDR3 loop reads CASSPTVLNSYEQYV. CDR3 in DNA: TGCGCCAGCAGCCCGACAGTCCTCAACTCCTACGAGCAGTACGTC.

Remarks on this clonotype: At one end, the junction sequence differs from germline, possibly due to a read error. The rearrangement uses TRBV19 and TRBJ2-4; D perhaps matches TRBD1 (6 bases). CDR3 length: 15 amino acids. Germline V gene sequence: CDR1 LNHDA, CDR2 SQIVND (reference sequence). CDR3 loop: CASSTSTGAENIQYF. The CDR3, as DNA: TGTGCCAGTAGTACGTCGACAGGAGCCGAAAACATTCAGTACTTC.

The table lists this clonotype with a few counts. V and J are TRBV7-2 and TRBJ1-3; no firm D call. CDR1 and CDR2 from the germline V gene are SGHTA and FQGNSA. The V end was cut by 4 bases, the J end by 2 bases, with 9 bases between. The CDR3 has 14 residues. For the CDR3, the DNA is TGTGCCAGCAGCTCCTCGAGGGCTGGAAACACCATATATTTT. Translated: CASSSSRAGNTIYF.

In its sample, this clonotype is medium-sized (0.01 to 0.1%). V usage is TRBV27 and J usage is TRBJ2-7; a weak D match, TRBD1 (5 bases). V was shortened by 7 bases and J by 0 bases, with 10 bases between the two germline ends. Germline V CDR1 and CDR2: MNHEY, SMNVEV (reference sequence). The CDR3 loop spans 13 amino acids. The CDR3 DNA reads TGTGCCAGCAAAGGGGCCTACTCCTACGAGCAGTACGTC. This codes for CASKGAYSYEQYV.

V gene TRBV6-2 or TRBV6-3 combines with J gene TRBJ2-7; D is possibly TRBD1 (6 bases). CDR3 length equals 15 residues. Germline CDR1 is MNHEY and CDR2 is SVGEGT. V was cut by 5 bases and J by 3 bases, with 17 bases left in between. The CDR3 is CASSHPDRNIYEQYV. In DNA, the CDR3 is TGTGCCAGCAGTCACCCCGACAGGAACATCTACGAGCAGTACGTC.

As regards this clonotype: A much larger clone differs from this one at a single base, so this may be a read error. The chain employs TRBV11-1 and TRBJ2-2; D remains ambiguous. Per the germline V gene, CDR1 is SGHAT and CDR2 is FQDESV (reference sequence). The CDR3 consists of 17 residues. This CDR3 reads CANSLVSGGPSTGELFF. The DNA for the CDR3 is TGTGCCAACAGCCTAGTATCCGGCGGCCCGTCCACCGGGGAGCTGTTTTTT.

The chain couples TRBV19 to TRBJ2-7, with a weak D call TRBD1 (6 bases). The CDR3 totals 14 residues. Trimming pared 3 bases from V and 3 bases from J, leaving 12 bases between. The germline CDR1 and CDR2 sequences are LNHDA and SQIVND (reference sequence). The CDR3 nucleotides are TGTGCCAGTAGTATCCGGACAGATAACTACGAGCAGTACTTC. Translating it yields CASSIRTDNYEQYF.

This clonotype was seen a few times. CDR3 residues: CASSYPVTGTERNGYTF. CDR3 nucleotide sequence: TGTGCCAGCAGTTACCCCGTAACCGGGACAGAGAGGAATGGCTACACCTTC. The chain combines TRBV6-2 or TRBV6-3 with TRBJ1-2, with TRBD1 matching over 7 bases. Looked up from germline, CDR1 is MNHEY and CDR2 is SVGEGT. After removal of 2 bases from V and 6 bases from J, the junction contained 15 bases not matched to a gene. The length of the CDR3 is 17 residues.